This T cell receptor beta chain was sequenced for a study of shared clonotypes between healthy human individuals. The CDR3 totals 16 residues. Trimming took off 4 bases at V and 5 bases at J, with 20 bases between the two ends. Germline V gene lookup returns CDR1 SEHNR and CDR2 FQNEAQ (reference sequence). The method was immunoSEQ multiplex PCR; TCRdb's version includes in-frame clones alone and lacks a portion of them. This repertoire shows about 980,000 clones, approximately 80% found once; its top ten account for roughly 1.5%. The chain links TRBV7-9 to TRBJ2-5, with D perhaps matching TRBD1 or TRBD2 (7 bases each). Sequencing input: memory CD4+ T cells sorted from blood. As to subset: CD45RA-negative fraction. This clonotype was obtained from a man between 18 and 35 years old in good health. Here the CDR3 reads CASSSQAGGGAETQYF. In nucleotides, the CDR3 is TGTGCCAGCAGCTCCCAGGCAGGGGGGGGAGCGGAGACCCAGTACTTC.